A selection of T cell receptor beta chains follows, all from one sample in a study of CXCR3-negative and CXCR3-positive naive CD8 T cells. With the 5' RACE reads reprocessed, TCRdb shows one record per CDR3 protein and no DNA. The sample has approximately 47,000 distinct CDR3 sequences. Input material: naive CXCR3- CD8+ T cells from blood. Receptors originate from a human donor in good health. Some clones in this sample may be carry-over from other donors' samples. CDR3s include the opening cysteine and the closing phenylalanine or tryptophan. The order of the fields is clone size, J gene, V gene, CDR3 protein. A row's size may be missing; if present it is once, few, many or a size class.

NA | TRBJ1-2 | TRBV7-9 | CASSPRDSYGYTF
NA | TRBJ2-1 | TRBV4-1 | CASSQGLDEQFF
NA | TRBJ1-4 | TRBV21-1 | CARGSTNEKLFF
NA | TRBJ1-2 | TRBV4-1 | CASSQGAGDYGYTF
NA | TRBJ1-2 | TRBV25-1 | CASSEGWGYGYTF
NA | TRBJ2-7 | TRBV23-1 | CASSQLTEGATKPGSYEQYF
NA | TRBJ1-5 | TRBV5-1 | CASSTGGSNQPQHF
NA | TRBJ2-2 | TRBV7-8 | CASSLGQGETGELFF
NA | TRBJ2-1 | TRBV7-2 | CASSLSGTGRDEQFF
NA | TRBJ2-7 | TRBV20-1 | CSARPAQFYEQYF
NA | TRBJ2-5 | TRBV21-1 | CAKPNRDRKETQYF
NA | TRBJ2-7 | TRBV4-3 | CASSQAGVSYEQYF
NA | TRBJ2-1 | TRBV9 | CVSSVGLAGFYNEQFF
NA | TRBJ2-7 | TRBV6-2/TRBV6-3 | CASGQRSEQYF
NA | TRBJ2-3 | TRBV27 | CASSSTGRTETSTDTQYF
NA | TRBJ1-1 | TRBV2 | CASSELGLLGNTEAFF
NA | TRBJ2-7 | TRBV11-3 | CASSSEQGLEQYF
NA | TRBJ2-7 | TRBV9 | CASSVGQGGYEQYF
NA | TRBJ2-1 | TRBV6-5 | CASKQGSYNEQFF
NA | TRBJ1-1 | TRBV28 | CASSMNSGGGFTEAFF
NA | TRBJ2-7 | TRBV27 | CASSLSSGEPTYEQYF
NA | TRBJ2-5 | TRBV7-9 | CASSPRETQYF
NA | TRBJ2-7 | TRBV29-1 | CSARGQGSSYEQYF
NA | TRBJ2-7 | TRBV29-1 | CSVEVGGAVEQYF
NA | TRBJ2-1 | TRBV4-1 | CASSPPASGRNEQFF
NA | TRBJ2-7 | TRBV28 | CASSPLLYGDYEQYF
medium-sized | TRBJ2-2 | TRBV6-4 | CASSDSLEGNTGELFF
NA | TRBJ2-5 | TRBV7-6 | CASSLYSGGVQETQYF
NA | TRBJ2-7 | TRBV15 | CATSGRQGLYEQYF
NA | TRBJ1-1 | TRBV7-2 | CASSLKGTEAFF
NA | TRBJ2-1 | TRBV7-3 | CASSLTLGGNEQFF
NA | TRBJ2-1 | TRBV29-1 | CSAGTGPYNEQFF
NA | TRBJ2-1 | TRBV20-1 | CSASQSSYNEQFF
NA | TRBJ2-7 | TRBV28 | CASIDRGINEQYF
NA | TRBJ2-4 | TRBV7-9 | CASSRYPGLAGENIQYF
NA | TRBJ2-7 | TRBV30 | CAWSVIGDEQYF
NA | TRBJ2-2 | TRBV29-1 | CSVRAQGASGELFF
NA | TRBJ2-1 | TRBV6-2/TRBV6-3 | CASSYYVSSYNEQFF
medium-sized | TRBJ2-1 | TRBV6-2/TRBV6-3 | CASSYPTSGSLWDEQFF
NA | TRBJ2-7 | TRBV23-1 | CASSQHRDNLEQYF
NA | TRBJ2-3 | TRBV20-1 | CSARDLRDRDTDTQYF
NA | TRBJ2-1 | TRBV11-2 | CASSLGTGWGTYNEQFF
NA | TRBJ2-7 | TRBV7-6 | CASSLEDIGRGPYEQYF
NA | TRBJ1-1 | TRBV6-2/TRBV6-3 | CASSYGREAFF
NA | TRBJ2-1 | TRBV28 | CASSLALSWDEQFF
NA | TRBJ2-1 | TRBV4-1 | CASTTSGGTYNEQFF
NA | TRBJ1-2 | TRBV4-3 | CASSPEGENYGYTF
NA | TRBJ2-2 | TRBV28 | CASSGTKRYTGELFF
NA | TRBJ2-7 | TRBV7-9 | CASSLGTSGSKYEQYF